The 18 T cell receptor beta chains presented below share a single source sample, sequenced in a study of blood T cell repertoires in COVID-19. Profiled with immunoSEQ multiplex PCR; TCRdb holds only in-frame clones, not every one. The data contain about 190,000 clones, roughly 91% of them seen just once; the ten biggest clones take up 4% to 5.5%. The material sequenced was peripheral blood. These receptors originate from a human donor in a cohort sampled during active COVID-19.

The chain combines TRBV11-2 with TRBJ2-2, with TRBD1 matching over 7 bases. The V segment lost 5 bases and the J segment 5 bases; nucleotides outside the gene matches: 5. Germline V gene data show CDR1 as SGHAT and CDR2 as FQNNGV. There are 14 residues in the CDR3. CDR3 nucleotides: TGTGCCAGCAGCCCCCAGGGGGTGACCGGGGAGCTGTTTTTT. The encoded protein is CASSPQGVTGELFF.

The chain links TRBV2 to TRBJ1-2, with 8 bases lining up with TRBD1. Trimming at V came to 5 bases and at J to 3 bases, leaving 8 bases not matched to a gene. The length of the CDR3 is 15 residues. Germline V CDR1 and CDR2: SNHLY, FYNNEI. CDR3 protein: CASSLDRVKHYGYTF. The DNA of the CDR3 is TGTGCCAGCAGTCTGGACAGGGTTAAACACTATGGCTACACCTTC.

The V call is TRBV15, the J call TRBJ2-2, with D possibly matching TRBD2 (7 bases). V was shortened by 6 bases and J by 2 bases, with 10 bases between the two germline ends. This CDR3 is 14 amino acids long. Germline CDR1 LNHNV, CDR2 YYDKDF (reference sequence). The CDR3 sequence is CATRGGTNTGELFF. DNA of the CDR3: TGTGCCACCAGGGGGGGGACAAACACCGGGGAGCTGTTTTTT.

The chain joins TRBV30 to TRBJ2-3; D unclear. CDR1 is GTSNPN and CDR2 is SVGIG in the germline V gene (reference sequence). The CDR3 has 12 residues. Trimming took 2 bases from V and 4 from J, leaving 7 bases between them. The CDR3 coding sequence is TGTGCCTGGAGTAAACTGGCAGATACGCAGTATTTT. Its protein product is CAWSKLADTQYF. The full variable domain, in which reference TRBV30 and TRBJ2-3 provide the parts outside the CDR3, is SQTIHQWPATLVQPVGSPLSLECTVEGTSNPNLYWYRQAAGRGLQLLFYSVGIGQISSEVPQNLSASRPQDRQFILSSKKLLLSDSGFYLCAWSKLADTQYFGPGTRLTVL.

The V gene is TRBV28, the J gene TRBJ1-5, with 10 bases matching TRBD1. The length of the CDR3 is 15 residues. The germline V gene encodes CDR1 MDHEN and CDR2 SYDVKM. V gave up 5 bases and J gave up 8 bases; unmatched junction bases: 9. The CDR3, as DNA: TGTGCCAGCAGTCCGGGACAGGGGAAAGGGGAGCCCCAGCATTTT. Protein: CASSPGQGKGEPQHF.

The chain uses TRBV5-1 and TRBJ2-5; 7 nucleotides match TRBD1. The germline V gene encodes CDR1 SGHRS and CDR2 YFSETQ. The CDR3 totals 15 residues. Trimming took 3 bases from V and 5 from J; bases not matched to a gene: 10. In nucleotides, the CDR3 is TGCGCCAGCAGCTCCGGGACAGTTATGTTGGAGACCCAGTACTTC. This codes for CASSSGTVMLETQYF.

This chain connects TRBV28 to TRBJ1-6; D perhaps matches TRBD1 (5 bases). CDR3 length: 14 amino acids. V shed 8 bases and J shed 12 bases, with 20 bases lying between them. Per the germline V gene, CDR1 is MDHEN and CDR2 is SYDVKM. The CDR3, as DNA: TGTGCCAGCCGTGGGGCAGGTGTGCAGGGACCCCTCCACTTT. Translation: CASRGAGVQGPLHF.

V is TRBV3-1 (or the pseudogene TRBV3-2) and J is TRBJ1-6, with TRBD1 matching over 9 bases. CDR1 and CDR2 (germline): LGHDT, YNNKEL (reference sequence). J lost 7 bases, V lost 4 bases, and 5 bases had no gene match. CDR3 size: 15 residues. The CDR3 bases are TGTGCCAGCAGCCCCGAGGACAGGGGAAATTCACCCCTCCACTTT. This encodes CASSPEDRGNSPLHF.

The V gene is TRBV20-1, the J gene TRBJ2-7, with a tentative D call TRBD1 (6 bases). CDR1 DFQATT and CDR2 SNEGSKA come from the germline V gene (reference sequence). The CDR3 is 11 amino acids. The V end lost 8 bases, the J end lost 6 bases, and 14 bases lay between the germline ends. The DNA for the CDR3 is TGCAGTCCCACAGGGTTTTCCGAGCAGTACTTC. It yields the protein CSPTGFSEQYF.

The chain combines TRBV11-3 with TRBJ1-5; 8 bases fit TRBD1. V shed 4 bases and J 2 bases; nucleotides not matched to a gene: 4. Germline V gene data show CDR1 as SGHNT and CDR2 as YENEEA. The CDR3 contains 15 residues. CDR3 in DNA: TGTGCCAGCAGCTCCCCGGGACAGGGCAATCAGCCCCAGCATTTT. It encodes CASSSPGQGNQPQHF.

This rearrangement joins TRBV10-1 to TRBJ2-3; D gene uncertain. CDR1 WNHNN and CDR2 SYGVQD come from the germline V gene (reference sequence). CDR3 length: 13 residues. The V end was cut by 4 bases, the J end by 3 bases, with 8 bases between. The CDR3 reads CASSGVVTDTQYF. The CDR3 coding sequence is TGCGCCAGCAGTGGAGTAGTTACAGATACGCAGTATTTT.

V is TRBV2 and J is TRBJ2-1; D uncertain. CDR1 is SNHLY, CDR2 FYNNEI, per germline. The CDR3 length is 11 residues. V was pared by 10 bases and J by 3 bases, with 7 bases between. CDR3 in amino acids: CATRNYNEQFF. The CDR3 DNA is TGTGCCACTAGGAACTACAATGAGCAGTTCTTC.

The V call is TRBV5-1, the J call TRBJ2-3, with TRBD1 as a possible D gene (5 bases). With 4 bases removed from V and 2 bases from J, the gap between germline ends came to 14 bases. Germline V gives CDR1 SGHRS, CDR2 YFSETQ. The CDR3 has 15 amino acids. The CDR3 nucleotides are TGCGCCAGCAGCATTAACAGGCTTTACACAGATACGCAGTATTTT. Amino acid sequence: CASSINRLYTDTQYF.

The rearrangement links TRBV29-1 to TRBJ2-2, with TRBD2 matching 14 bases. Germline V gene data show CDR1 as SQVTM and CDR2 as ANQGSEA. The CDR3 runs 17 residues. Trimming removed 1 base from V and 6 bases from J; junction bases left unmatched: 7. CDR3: CSVEGRTSGRFSGELFF. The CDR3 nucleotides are TGCAGCGTTGAAGGTCGGACTAGCGGGAGGTTCTCCGGGGAGCTGTTTTTT.

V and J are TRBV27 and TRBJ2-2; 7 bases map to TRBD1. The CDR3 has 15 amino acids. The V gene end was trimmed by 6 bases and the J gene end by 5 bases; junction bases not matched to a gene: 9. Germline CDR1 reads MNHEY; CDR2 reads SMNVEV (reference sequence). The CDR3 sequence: CASSLDRVGTGELFF. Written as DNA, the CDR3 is TGTGCCAGCAGCCTCGACAGGGTAGGAACCGGGGAGCTGTTTTTT.

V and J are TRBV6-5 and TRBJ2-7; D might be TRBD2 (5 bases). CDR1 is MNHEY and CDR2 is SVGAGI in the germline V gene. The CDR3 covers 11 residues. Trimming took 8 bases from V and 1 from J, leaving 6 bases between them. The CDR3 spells CASGRSYEQYF. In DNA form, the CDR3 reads TGTGCCAGCGGGAGATCCTACGAGCAGTACTTC.

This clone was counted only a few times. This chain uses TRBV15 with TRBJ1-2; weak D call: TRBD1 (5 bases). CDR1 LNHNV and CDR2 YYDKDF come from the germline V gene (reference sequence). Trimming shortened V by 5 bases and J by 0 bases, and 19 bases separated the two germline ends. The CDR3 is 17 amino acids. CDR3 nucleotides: TGTGCCACCAGCCGGGACCAACCCGGGGAGGCTAACTATGGCTACACCTTC. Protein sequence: CATSRDQPGEANYGYTF. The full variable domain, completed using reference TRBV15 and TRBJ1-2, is DAMVIQNPRYQVTQFGKPVTLSCSQTLNHNVMYWYQQKSSQAPKLLFHYYDKDFNNEADTPDNFQSRRPNTSFCFLDIRSPGLGDTAMYLCATSRDQPGEANYGYTFGSGTRLTVV.

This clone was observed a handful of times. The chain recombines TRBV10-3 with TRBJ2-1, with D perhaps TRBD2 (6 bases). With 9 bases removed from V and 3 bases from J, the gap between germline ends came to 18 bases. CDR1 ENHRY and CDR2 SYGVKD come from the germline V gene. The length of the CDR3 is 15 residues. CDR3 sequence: CAMGSGAGNYNEQFF. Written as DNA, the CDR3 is TGTGCCATGGGGTCCGGGGCGGGAAACTACAATGAGCAGTTCTTC.